The 15 T cell receptor beta chains listed next were all sequenced from one sample in a study of CD8+ T cells in alopecia areata. Extraction and reverse transcription of RNA yielded cDNA as the sequencing template. Data came from immunoSEQ multiplex PCR; TCRdb stores just in-frame clones and leaves some out. The sample has about 180,000 clones, about 51% seen once. Treatment indicated: oral pan-JAK inhibitor, 5-10 mg twice daily. Here the sequenced sample was CD8+ T cells sorted from blood, taken at week 52, from a patient treated with tofacitinib. These receptors all come from a human donor with alopecia areata.

V and J are TRBV29-1 and TRBJ2-2, with D tentatively TRBD1 (6 bases). V lost 7 bases to trimming and J lost 0 bases, with 12 bases between them. Per the germline V gene, CDR1 is SQVTM and CDR2 is ANQGSEA. The CDR3 extends over 14 amino acids. CDR3 sequence: CSAGDTTNTGELFF. The CDR3 DNA reads TGCAGCGCCGGGGACACTACGAACACCGGGGAGCTGTTTTTT.

This sequence joins TRBV30 and TRBJ1-2, with 9 bases matching TRBD1. J gave up 7 bases and V 5 bases, and 11 bases lay outside the gene matches. The CDR3 contains 14 residues. CDR1 is GTSNPN, CDR2 SVGIG, per germline (reference sequence). CDR3 loop: CAWASGQGDFGYTF. CDR3 bases: TGTGCCTGGGCCTCGGGACAGGGAGATTTTGGCTACACCTTC.

Worth noting for this clone: At the DNA level, this CDR3 is encoded by other sequences in the same sample as well. The genes are TRBV20-1 and TRBJ1-1; 8 nucleotides line up with TRBD1. The CDR3 loop spans 11 amino acids. V dropped 6 bases and J dropped 5; count of bases not matched to a gene: 2. Germline V lookup: CDR1 DFQATT, CDR2 SNEGSKA (reference sequence). The CDR3 nucleotides read TGCAGTGCCACAGGGGGAACTGAAGCTTTCTTT. This gives the protein CSATGGTEAFF.

The sample holds one count of this clone. The chain combines TRBV2 with TRBJ2-1; D perhaps matches TRBD1 (7 bases). This CDR3 is built from 12 residues. Trimming cost V 8 bases and J 7 bases, with 12 bases left between them. The V gene's germline CDR1 is SNHLY and CDR2 FYNNEI. The CDR3 nucleotides are TGTGCCAGCGGGGCAGGGGGGAATGAGCAGTTCTTC. It yields the protein CASGAGGNEQFF.

This clone showed up just a few times. This chain links TRBV5-1 with TRBJ1-3; D is unresolved. Germline lookup yields CDR1 SGHRS and CDR2 YFSETQ. Trimming cost V 4 bases and J 7 bases, with 12 bases left between them. CDR3 size: 13 residues. The CDR3 nucleotides read TGCGCCAGCAGCCCCGACGGGATCAACACCATATATTTT. As protein: CASSPDGINTIYF. The full variable domain, completed using reference TRBV5-1 and TRBJ1-3, is KAGVTQTPRYLIKTRGQQVTLSCSPISGHRSVSWYQQTPGQGLQFLFEYFSETQRNKGNFPGRFSGRQFSNSRSEMNVSTLELGDSALYLCASSPDGINTIYFGEGSWLTVV.

The V gene is TRBV5-1, the J gene TRBJ2-1, with TRBD2 identical over 7 bases. The CDR3 loop spans 17 amino acids. With 4 bases clipped from V and 2 bases from J, the junction kept 12 bases outside the gene matches. Germline CDR1 SGHRS, CDR2 YFSETQ. The CDR3 nucleotides read TGCGCCAGCAGCACCTCCGCAACGGGAGGACCCTACAATGAGCAGTTCTTC. Translation: CASSTSATGGPYNEQFF.

The V call is TRBV25-1, the J call TRBJ1-1; TRBD1 agrees at 7 bases. The J segment lost 8 bases and the V segment lost 3 bases, leaving 0 bases of the junction unmatched. This CDR3 contains 11 residues. Germline V lookup: CDR1 MGHDK, CDR2 SYGVNS. The CDR3 is CASSETGEAFF. In nucleotides, the CDR3 is TGTGCCAGCAGTGAGACAGGGGAAGCTTTCTTT.

The rearrangement uses TRBV30 and TRBJ1-1; D remains unclear. Germline CDR1 and CDR2: GTSNPN and SVGIG (reference sequence). The CDR3 runs to 11 residues. Trimming removed 4 bases at V and 0 bases at J, with 3 bases between. The CDR3 coding sequence is TGTGCCTGGAATATGAACACTGAAGCTTTCTTT. Encoded protein: CAWNMNTEAFF.

The sample holds a few counts of this clone. V usage is TRBV7-9 and J usage is TRBJ1-1, with D hard to call. Trimming removed 2 bases from V and 4 bases from J, with 8 bases in between. This CDR3 comprises 13 residues. Germline V gives CDR1 SEHNR, CDR2 FQNEAQ (reference sequence). CDR3 DNA sequence: TGTGCCAGCAGCTTAAGTGTGGGCACTGAAGCTTTCTTT. It encodes CASSLSVGTEAFF.

DNA of the CDR3: TGTGCCAGCAGCGTAGGGGAATCCGGACAGCCCCAGCATTTT. As protein: CASSVGESGQPQHF. V gene TRBV9 combines with J gene TRBJ1-5, with D unresolved. Trimming pared 0 bases from V and 7 bases from J, leaving 11 bases between. Germline V gene data show CDR1 as SGDLS and CDR2 as YYNGEE. This CDR3 comprises 14 residues. Variable domain in full (rest from reference TRBV9 and TRBJ1-5): DSGVTQTPKHLITATGQRVTLRCSPRSGDLSVYWYQQSLDQGLQFLIQYYNGEERAKGNILERFSAQQFPDLHSELNLSSLELGDSALYFCASSVGESGQPQHFGDGTRLSIL.

Note on this clone: A read error may account for a junction end that differs from germline. The chain is built from TRBV7-9 and TRBJ2-7; D call uncertain. Germline-derived CDR1 and CDR2 are SEHNR and FQNEAQ (reference sequence). This CDR3 is 14 amino acids long. Here the CDR3 DNA reads TGTGCCAGCAGCAATACCGGGCCCTCCGACGAGCAGTACTTC. Its protein is CASSNTGPSDEQYF. Based on the CDR3 plus reference TRBV7-9 and TRBJ2-7, the full variable domain is DTGVSQNPRHKITKRGQNVTFRCDPISEHNRLYWYRQTLGQGPEFLTYFQNEAQLEKSRLLSDRFSAERPKGSFSTLEIQRTEQGDSAMYLCASSNTGPSDEQYFGPGTRLTVT.

This chain joins TRBV7-3 and TRBJ1-1; D may be TRBD1 (6 bases). V was clipped by 0 bases and J by 1 base, with 9 bases between them. This CDR3 region has 15 residues. Per germline, CDR1 SGHTA and CDR2 FQGTGA. CDR3 region: CASSLTGGSNTEAFF. For the CDR3, the DNA is TGTGCCAGCAGCTTAACGGGGGGCTCGAACACTGAAGCTTTCTTT.

In DNA, the CDR3 is TGTGCCAGCAGCTTACGGGACCCACAAGAGACCCAGTACTTC. Translation gives CASSLRDPQETQYF. This sequence joins TRBV13 and TRBJ2-5; D possibly matches TRBD1 or TRBD2 (5 bases each). The CDR3 loop spans 14 amino acids. In germline, CDR1 is PRHDT, CDR2 FYEKMQ (reference sequence). Between the trimmed V and J ends, which lost 2 bases and 2 bases, there was a span of 9 bases.

The J gene is TRBJ1-6, the V gene TRBV7-9; TRBD1 is a possible D gene (6 bases). The V and J ends lost 5 bases and 10 bases respectively, with 24 bases between them. The germline gives CDR1 SEHNR, CDR2 FQNEAQ (reference sequence). The CDR3 has 17 residues. Here the CDR3 reads CASSLGQPSVRGSPLHF. In DNA form, the CDR3 reads TGTGCCAGCAGCCTCGGACAGCCTTCGGTGCGCGGGTCACCCCTCCACTTT.

This chain links TRBV5-6 with TRBJ2-7; either TRBD1 or TRBD2 may supply D (5 bases each). Trimming pared 4 bases from V and 5 bases from J, leaving 19 bases between. The germline V gene has CDR1 SGHDT and CDR2 YYEEEE. The length of the CDR3 is 15 residues. CDR3: CASSATGEGIHEQYF. The CDR3 region has the DNA TGTGCCAGCAGCGCCACAGGAGAGGGGATCCACGAGCAGTACTTC. Using reference TRBV5-6 and TRBJ2-7 for the parts outside the CDR3, the full variable domain is DAGVTQSPTHLIKTRGQQVTLRCSPKSGHDTVSWYQQALGQGPQFIFQYYEEEERQRGNFPDRFSGHQFPNYSSELNVNALLLGDSALYLCASSATGEGIHEQYFGPGTRLTVT.